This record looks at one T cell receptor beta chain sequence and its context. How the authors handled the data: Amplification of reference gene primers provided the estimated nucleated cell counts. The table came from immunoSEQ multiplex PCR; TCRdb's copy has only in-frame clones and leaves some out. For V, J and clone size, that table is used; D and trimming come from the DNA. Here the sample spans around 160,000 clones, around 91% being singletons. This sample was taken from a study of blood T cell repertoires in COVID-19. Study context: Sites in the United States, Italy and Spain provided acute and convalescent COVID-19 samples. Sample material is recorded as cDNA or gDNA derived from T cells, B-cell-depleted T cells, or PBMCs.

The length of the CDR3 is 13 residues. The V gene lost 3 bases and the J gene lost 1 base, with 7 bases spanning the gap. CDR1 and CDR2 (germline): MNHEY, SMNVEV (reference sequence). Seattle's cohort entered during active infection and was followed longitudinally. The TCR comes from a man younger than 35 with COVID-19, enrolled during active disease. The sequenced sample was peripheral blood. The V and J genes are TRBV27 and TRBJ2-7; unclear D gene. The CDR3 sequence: CASSFGKSYEQYF. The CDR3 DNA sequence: TGTGCCAGCAGTTTTGGCAAGTCCTACGAGCAGTACTTC.